This T cell receptor beta chain derives from a study of T cell responses to AZD1222 COVID-19 vaccine. V was shortened by 1 base and J by 0 bases, with 12 bases between the two germline ends. Germline V gives CDR1 PRHDT, CDR2 FYEKMQ (reference sequence). The CDR3 consists of 16 residues. This clone was seen a handful of times. The protocol was immunoSEQ multiplex PCR, while the TCRdb copy is restricted to in-frame clones and leaves out a portion. This table holds over 100,000 clones, 75% to 85% found once. The sequencing used peripheral blood, collected 28 days after the second dose of the MenACWY control vaccine. The source of this sequence is an adult who received the MenACWY meningococcal vaccine as a control. The rearrangement uses TRBV13 and TRBJ1-1, with no clear D. Here the CDR3 reads CASSLVRAWMNTEAFF. The CDR3 coding sequence is TGTGCCAGCAGCTTAGTGAGGGCGTGGATGAACACTGAAGCTTTCTTT.